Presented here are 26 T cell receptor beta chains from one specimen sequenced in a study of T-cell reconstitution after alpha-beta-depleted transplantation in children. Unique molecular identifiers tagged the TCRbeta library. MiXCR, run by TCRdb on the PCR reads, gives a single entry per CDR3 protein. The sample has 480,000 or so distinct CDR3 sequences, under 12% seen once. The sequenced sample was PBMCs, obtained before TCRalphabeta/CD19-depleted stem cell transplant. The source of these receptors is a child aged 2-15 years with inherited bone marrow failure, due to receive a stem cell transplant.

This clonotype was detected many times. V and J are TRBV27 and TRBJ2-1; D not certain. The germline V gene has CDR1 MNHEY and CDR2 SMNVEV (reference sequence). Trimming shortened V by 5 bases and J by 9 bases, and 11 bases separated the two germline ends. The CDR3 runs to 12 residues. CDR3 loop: CASSHPVGEQFF. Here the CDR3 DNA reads TGTGCCAGCAGTCATCCGGTGGGTGAGCAGTTCTTC.

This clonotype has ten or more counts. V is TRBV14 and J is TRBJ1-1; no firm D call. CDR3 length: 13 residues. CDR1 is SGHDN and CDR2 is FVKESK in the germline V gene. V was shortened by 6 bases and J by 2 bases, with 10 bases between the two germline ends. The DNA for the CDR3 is TGTGCCAGCAGTATGGCTCCCAACACTGAAGCTTTCTTT. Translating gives CASSMAPNTEAFF.

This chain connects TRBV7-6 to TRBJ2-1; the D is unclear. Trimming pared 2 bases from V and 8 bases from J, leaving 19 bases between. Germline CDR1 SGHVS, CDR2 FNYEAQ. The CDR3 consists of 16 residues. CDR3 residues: CASSLFSGLAFDEQFF. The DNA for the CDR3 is TGTGCCAGCAGCTTATTTTCAGGATTGGCGTTCGATGAGCAGTTCTTC.

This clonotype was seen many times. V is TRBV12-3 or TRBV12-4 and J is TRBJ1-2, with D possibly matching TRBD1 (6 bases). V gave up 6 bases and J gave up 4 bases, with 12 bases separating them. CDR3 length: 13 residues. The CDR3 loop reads CASSHDRPYGYTF. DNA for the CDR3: TGTGCCAGCAGCCATGACAGGCCCTATGGCTACACCTTC.

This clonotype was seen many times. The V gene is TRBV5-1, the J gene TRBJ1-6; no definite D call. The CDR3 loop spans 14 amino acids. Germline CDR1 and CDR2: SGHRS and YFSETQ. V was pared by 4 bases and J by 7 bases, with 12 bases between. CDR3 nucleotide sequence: TGCGCCAGCAGCGTTCCGGGTCTGAATTCACCCCTCCACTTT. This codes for CASSVPGLNSPLHF.

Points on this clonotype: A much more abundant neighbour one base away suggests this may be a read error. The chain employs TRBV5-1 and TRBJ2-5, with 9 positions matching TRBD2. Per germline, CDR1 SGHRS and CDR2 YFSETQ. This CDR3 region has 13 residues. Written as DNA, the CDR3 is TGCGCCAGCGGCTTCGCGGGAGGGGAGACCCAGTACTTC. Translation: CASGFAGGETQYF.

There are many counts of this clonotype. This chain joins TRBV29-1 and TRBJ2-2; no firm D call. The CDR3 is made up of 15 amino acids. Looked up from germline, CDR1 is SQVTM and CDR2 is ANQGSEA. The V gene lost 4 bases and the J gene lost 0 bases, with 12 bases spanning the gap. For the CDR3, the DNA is TGCAGCGTTGTCTCCGGACCACCGAACACCGGGGAGCTGTTTTTT. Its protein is CSVVSGPPNTGELFF.

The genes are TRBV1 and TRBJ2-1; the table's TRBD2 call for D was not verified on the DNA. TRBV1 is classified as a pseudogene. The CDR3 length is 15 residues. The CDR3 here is CTSSPDSGKYNEQFF. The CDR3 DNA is TGCACCAGCAGCCCGGATAGCGGGAAGTACAATGAGCAGTTCTTC.

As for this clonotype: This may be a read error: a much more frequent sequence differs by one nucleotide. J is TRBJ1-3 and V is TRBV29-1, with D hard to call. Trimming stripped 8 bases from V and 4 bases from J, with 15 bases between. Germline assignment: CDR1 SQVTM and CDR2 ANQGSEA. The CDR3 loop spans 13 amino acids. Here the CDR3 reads CSTGSGQGNTIYF. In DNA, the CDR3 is TGCAGCACCGGTTCGGGTCAGGGAAACACCATATATTTT.

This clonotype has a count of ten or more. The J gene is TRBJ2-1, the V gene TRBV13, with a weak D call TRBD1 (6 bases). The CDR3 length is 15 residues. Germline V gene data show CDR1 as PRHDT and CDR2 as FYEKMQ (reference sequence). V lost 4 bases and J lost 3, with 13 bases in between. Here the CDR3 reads CASSSSSDSYNEQFF. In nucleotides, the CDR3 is TGTGCCAGCAGCTCCTCCTCGGACAGCTACAATGAGCAGTTCTTC.

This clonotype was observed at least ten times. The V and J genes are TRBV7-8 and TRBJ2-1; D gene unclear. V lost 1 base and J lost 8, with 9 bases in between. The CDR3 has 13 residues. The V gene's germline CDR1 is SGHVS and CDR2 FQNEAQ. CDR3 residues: CASSLGVLHEQFF. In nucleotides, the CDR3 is TGTGCCAGCAGCTTAGGCGTATTGCATGAGCAGTTCTTC.

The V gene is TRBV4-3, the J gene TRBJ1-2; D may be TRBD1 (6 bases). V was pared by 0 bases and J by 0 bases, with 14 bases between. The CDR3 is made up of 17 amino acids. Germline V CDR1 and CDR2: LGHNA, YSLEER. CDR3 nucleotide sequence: TGCGCCAGCAGCCAAGATGCCTGGAGGGGGACTAACTATGGCTACACCTTC. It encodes CASSQDAWRGTNYGYTF.

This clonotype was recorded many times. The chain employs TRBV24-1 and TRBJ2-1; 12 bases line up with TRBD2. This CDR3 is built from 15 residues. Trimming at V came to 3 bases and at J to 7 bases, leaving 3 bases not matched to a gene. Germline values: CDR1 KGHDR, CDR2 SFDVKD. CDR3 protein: CATSDVGLAGNEQFF. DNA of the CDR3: TGTGCCACCAGTGATGTCGGACTAGCGGGAAATGAGCAGTTCTTC.

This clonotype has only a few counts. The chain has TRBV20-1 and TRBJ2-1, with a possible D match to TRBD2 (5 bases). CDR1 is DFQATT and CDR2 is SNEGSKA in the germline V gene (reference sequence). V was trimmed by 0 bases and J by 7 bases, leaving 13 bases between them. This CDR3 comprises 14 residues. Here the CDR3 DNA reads TGCAGTGCTAGAGATCCGAGACTACAGAATGAGCAGTTCTTC. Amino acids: CSARDPRLQNEQFF.

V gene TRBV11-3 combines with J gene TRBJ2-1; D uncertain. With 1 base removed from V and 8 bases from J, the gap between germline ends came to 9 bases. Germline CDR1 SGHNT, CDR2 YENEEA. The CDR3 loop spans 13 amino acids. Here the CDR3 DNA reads TGTGCCAGCAGCTTAGGGTTCGCGTATGAGCAGTTCTTC. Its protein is CASSLGFAYEQFF. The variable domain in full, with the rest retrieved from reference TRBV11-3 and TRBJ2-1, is EAGVVQSPRYKIIEKKQPVAFWCNPISGHNTLYWYLQNLGQGPELLIRYENEEAVDDSQLPKDRFSAERLKGVDSTLKIQPAELGDSAVYLCASSLGFAYEQFFGPGTRLTVL.

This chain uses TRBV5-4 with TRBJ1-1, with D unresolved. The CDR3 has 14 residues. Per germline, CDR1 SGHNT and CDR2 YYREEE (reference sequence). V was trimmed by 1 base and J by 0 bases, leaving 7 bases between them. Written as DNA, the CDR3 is TGTGCCAGCAGCTTGACAGACATGAACACTGAAGCTTTCTTT. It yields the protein CASSLTDMNTEAFF.

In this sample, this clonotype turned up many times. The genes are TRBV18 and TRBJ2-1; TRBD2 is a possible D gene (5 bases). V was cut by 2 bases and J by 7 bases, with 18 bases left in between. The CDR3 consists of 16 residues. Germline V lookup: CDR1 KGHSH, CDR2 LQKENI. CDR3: CASSPRTAFWENEQFF. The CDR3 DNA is TGTGCCAGCTCACCAAGGACGGCGTTCTGGGAGAATGAGCAGTTCTTC.

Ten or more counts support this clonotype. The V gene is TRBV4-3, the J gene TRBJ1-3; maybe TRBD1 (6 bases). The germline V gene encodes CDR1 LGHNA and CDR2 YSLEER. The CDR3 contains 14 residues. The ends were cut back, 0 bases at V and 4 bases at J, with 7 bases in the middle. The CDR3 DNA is TGCGCCAGCAGCCAAGAGACAGGAGGAAACACCATATATTTT. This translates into CASSQETGGNTIYF.

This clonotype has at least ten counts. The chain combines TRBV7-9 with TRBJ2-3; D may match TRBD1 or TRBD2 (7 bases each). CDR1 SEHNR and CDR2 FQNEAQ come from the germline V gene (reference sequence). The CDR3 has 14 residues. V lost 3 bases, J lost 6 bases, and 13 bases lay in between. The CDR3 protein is CASSFGGGGDTQYF. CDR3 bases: TGTGCCAGCAGCTTCGGGGGAGGGGGCGATACGCAGTATTTT.

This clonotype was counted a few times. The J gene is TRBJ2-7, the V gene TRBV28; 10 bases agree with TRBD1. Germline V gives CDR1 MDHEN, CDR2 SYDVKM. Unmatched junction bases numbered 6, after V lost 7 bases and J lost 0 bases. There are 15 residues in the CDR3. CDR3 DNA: TGTGCCAGCAAATCCGGGACAGGGGCCTCCTACGAGCAGTACTTC. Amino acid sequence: CASKSGTGASYEQYF.

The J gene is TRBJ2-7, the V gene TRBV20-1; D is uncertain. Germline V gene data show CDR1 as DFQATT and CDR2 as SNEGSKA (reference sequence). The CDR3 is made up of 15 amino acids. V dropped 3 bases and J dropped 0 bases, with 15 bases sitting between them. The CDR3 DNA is TGCAGTGCTAGCCGGTCGGATTCCTTCTCCTACGAGCAGTACTTC. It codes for CSASRSDSFSYEQYF.

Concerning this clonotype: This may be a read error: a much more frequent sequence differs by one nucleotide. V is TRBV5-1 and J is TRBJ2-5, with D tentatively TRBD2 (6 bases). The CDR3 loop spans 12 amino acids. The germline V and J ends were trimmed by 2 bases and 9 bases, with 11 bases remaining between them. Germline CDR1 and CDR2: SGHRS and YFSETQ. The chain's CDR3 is CASSFNREPQYF. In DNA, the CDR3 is TGCGCCAGCAGCTTCAATCGGGAGCCCCAGTACTTC.

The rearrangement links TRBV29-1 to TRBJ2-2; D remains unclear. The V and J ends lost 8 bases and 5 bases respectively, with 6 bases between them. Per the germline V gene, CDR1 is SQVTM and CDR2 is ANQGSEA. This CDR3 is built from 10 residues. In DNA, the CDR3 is TGCAGCCCACGAACCGGGGAGCTGTTTTTT. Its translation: CSPRTGELFF.

The CDR3 reads CASRSREVLLYEQYF. The CDR3 nucleotides are TGTGCCAGCAGGTCGCGGGAGGTGCTCCTCTACGAGCAGTACTTC. J is TRBJ2-7 and V is TRBV2; 8 nucleotides align to TRBD2. With 6 bases clipped from V and 3 bases from J, the junction kept 10 bases outside the gene matches. Germline CDR1 is SNHLY and CDR2 is FYNNEI. The CDR3 length is 15 residues.

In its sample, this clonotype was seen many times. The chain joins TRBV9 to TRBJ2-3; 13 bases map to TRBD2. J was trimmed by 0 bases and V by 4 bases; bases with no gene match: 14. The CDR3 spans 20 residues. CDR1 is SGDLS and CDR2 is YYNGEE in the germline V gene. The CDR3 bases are TGTGCCAGCAGCAACCCGGGACTAGCGGGATATCCCGGTAGCACAGATACGCAGTATTTT. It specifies CASSNPGLAGYPGSTDTQYF.

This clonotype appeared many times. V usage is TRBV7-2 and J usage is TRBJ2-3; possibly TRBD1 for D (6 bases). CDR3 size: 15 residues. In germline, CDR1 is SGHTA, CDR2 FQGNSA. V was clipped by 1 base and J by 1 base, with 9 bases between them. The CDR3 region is CASSLGQGRTDTQYF. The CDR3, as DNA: TGTGCCAGCAGCTTAGGGCAGGGGCGCACAGATACGCAGTATTTT. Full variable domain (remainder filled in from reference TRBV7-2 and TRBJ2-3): GAGVSQSPSNKVTEKGKDVELRCDPISGHTALYWYRQSLGQGLEFLIYFQGNSAPDKSGLPSDRFSAERTGGSVSTLTIQRTQQEDSAVYLCASSLGQGRTDTQYFGPGTRLTVL.